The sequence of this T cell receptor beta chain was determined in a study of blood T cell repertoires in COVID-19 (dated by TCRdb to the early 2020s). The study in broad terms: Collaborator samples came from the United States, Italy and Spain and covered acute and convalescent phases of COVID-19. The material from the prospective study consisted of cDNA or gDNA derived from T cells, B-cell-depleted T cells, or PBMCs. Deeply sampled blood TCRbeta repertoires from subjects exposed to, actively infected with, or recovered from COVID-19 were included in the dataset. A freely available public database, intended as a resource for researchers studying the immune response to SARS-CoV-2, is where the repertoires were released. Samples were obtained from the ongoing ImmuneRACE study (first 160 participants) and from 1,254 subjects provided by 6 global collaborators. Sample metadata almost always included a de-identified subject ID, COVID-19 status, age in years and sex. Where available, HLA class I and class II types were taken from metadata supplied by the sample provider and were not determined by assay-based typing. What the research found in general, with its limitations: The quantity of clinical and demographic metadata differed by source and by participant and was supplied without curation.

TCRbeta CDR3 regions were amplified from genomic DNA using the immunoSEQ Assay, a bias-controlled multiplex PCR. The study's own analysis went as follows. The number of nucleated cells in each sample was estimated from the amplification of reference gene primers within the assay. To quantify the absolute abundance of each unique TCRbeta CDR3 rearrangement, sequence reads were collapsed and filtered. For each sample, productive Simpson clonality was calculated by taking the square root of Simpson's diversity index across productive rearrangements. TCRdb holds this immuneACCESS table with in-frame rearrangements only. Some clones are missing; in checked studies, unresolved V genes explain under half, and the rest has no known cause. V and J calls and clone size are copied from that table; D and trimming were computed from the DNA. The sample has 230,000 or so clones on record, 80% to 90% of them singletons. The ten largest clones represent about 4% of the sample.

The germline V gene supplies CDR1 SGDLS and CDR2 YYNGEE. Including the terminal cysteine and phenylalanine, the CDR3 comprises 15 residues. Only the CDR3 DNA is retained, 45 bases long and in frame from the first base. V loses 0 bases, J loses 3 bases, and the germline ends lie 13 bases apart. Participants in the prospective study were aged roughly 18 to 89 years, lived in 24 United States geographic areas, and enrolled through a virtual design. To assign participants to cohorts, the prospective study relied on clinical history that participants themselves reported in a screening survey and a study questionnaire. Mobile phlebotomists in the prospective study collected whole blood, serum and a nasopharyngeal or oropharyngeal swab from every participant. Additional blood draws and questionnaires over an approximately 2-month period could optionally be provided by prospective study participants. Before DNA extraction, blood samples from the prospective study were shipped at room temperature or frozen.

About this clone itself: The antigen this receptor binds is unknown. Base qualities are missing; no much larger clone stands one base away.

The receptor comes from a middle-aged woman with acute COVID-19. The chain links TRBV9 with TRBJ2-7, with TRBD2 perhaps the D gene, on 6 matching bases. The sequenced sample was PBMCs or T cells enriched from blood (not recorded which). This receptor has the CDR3 CASSVGDQGLYEQYF. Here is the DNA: TGTGCCAGCAGCGTAGGAGATCAGGGACTCTACGAGCAGTACTTC.